This TCR beta chain is drawn from a study of T-cell reconstitution after alpha-beta-depleted transplantation in children. Unique molecular identifiers were used to barcode this TCRbeta library. TCRdb re-derived calls from the PCR reads in MiXCR, one entry per CDR3 protein. This sample has 250,000 to 400,000 distinct CDR3 sequences, with around 25% found just once. The trim removed 6 bases at V and 8 bases at J, leaving 8 bases unmatched. The CDR3 sequence is 12 residues long. Germline-derived CDR1 and CDR2 are SQVTM and ANQGSEA. This clonotype was observed a handful of times. Its antigen remains unidentified. Overall study results and limits: A year post-transplant, T-cell counts and diversity derived mostly from newly produced T cells. The study traced high day-60 TCRbeta diversity in some patients to surviving recipient T cells and thymic progenitors. Reportedly, roughly two months post-transplant, alpha-beta T cells arose from several hundred expanded graft clones.

The J gene is TRBJ1-2, the V gene TRBV29-1, with 8 bases fitting TRBD1. The sample was PBMCs, mostly from graft donor cells, taken 180 days after TCRalphabeta/CD19-depleted stem cell transplant. The TCR sequence derives from a male patient younger than 18 who had a stem cell transplant for acute lymphoblastic leukemia, so the T cells may come from the graft donor. The CDR3 DNA is TGCAGCGTGAGGACAGGGAAGGAAGGCTACACCTTC. This codes for CSVRTGKEGYTF.